This T cell receptor (beta chain) was sequenced for a study of neurological immune-mediated disorders. Study conclusions and caveats: The greatest TCR clonal expansion appeared in HTLV-1-associated myelopathy and the smallest, falling below healthy controls, in multiple sclerosis. The study found no CDR3 amino acid sequences shared by expanded clones across subjects, suggesting private repertoires in all groups.

cDNA was made by 5'RACE with 10-nucleotide random UMIs. TCRdb reanalysed the 5' RACE reads using MiXCR and keeps one entry per CDR3 protein. The repertoire includes 48,000 or so distinct CDR3 sequences, about a tenth of them detected once, and less than 25% sits in the top ten. By proportion, this clonotype is medium-sized. As yet, its antigen is unknown. The junction shows a germline mismatch at one end, possibly a read error. The study built unsorted libraries from 2 million PBMCs kept at -80 C. The CDR3 sequence is 18 residues long. Germline V gene sequence: CDR1 LGHDT, CDR2 YNNKEL (reference sequence).

The sample consisted of PBMCs. This receptor was identified in a woman aged 40 to 55 with HTLV-1-associated myelopathy (HAM/TSP). This chain connects TRBV3-1 to TRBJ2-1; 8 bases are a match to TRBD1. CDR3 sequence (DNA): TGTGCCAGCAGCCAAGATCTGGGGGACAGGAGGCGGTACAGTGAGCAGTTCTTC. Translation gives CASSQDLGDRRRYSEQFF.